Described below is a single T cell receptor beta chain sequence and its context. The sample is drawn from a study of T cell responses to AZD1222 COVID-19 vaccine. Second-dose intervals near 4 or 12 weeks were combined. Assay used: immunoSEQ multiplex PCR; TCRdb lists only in-frame clones, some missing. The repertoire consists of some 140,000 clones, with about 90% occurring once and the leading ten covering less than 2%. The V end lost 6 bases, the J end lost 3 bases, and 12 bases lay between the germline ends. CDR3 length equals 14 residues. Germline values: CDR1 MNHEY, CDR2 SVGAGI. This clonotype originated in an adult who received the AZD1222 COVID-19 vaccine. The sample consisted of peripheral blood, taken 28 days after the second AZD1222 dose. The chain combines TRBV6-5 with TRBJ1-3; tentative D call: TRBD1 (6 bases). CDR3 sequence: CASSPGADGNTIYF. For the CDR3, the DNA is TGTGCCAGCAGCCCGGGGGCAGATGGAAACACCATATATTTT.